This T cell receptor (beta chain) originates from a study of T-cell reconstitution after alpha-beta-depleted transplantation in children (dated by TCRdb to about 2016). Turning to the overall study: T-cell immune reconstitution after TCRalphabeta/CD19-depleted allogeneic hematopoietic cell transplantation in children was quantitatively tracked in the study by means of TCR repertoire profiling.

Libraries were built with PCR. The instrument was an Illumina HiSeq 2500. Molecular barcoding was employed in the preparation of TCR libraries, with unique molecular identifiers being used to normalize TCRbeta repertoire quantification. TCRdb took the public reads, trimmed them with fastp at Q25, ran MiXCR for clone calling and kept in-frame beta chains. Records with the same CDR3 protein are collapsed into one entry carrying the most frequent genes and DNA. For this sample there are 490,000 or so distinct CDR3 sequences; 9.5% to 15% appear just once. The ten largest make up over 5.5% of the sample. Of note for this clonotype: No cognate antigen has been identified for it. There are no base qualities to consult, and no much larger clone falls within one base.

This sample comprised PBMCs from the stem cell graft donor, obtained from the stem cell graft. The sequence derives from a human donor who donated a stem cell graft to a child with combined immunodeficiency.

The CDR3 reads as follows: CASSTGASGINNEQFF. At the DNA level, the sequence is TGCGCCAGCAGTACAGGGGCGAGCGGAATCAACAATGAGCAGTTCTTC. Recombination connected TRBV5-1 to TRBJ2-1, and TRBD1 aligns with 7 junction nucleotides. The germline V gene sets CDR1 to SGHRS and CDR2 to YFSETQ. Inclusive of the bounding cysteine and phenylalanine, the CDR3 is 16 residues long. Solely the CDR3 DNA is kept, with 48 bases framed from the first base. From V the trimming removes 5 bases and from J it removes 5 bases, while the gene matches leave 13 bases of the junction unaccounted for.